This is a list of T cell receptor beta chains from one sample in a study of vaccination and CD4 T cells after COVID-19. These TCRs' antigens remain unknown. From the PCR reads, TCRdb called clonotypes with MiXCR, one entry per CDR3 protein. This table holds 12,000 or so distinct CDR3 sequences, approximately 48% found once. The material sequenced was CD4+ T cells from blood, cultured in vitro. The receptors come from a human donor who had recovered from COVID-19. CDR3s include the opening cysteine and the closing phenylalanine or tryptophan. D genes are given only for firm matches. Part of the rows lack a size; the others show once, few, many or a class for expanded clones.

J: TRBJ2-5
size: .
D: TRBD2
V: TRBV20-1
CDR3: CSAIAVAGTQETQYF
DNA: TGCAGTGCTATTGCGGTAGCGGGGACCCAAGAGACCCAGTACTTC

J: TRBJ1-6
size: .
D: .
V: TRBV20-1
CDR3: CSARDAARGYNSPLHF
DNA: TGCAGTGCTAGAGATGCAGCCAGGGGTTATAATTCACCCCTCCACTTT

J: TRBJ1-2
size: few
D: TRBD1
V: TRBV6-2/TRBV6-3
CDR3: CASGDSGGYTF
DNA: TGTGCCAGCGGGGACAGTGGTGGCTACACCTTC

J: TRBJ1-5
size: few
D: TRBD1
V: TRBV18
CDR3: CASSPGDRGPNNQPQHF
DNA: TGTGCCAGCTCACCAGGGGACAGGGGGCCAAACAATCAGCCCCAGCATTTT

J: TRBJ1-1
size: few
D: TRBD1
V: TRBV6-2/TRBV6-3
CDR3: CASISGQYTEAFF
DNA: TGTGCCAGCATCTCGGGACAGTACACTGAAGCTTTCTTT

J: TRBJ2-4
size: few
D: TRBD1
V: TRBV6-2/TRBV6-3
CDR3: CAHRGSAKNIQYF
DNA: TGTGCCCACAGGGGTTCAGCCAAAAACATTCAGTACTTC

J: TRBJ2-3
size: .
D: TRBD2
V: TRBV4-1
CDR3: CASSQGLAGASTDTQYF
DNA: TGCGCCAGCAGCCAGGGACTAGCGGGGGCGTCCACAGATACGCAGTATTTT

J: TRBJ2-5
size: .
D: TRBD1
V: TRBV5-1
CDR3: CASSLATGVEETQYF
DNA: TGCGCCAGCAGCTTGGCCACAGGGGTGGAAGAGACCCAGTACTTC

J: TRBJ1-3
size: few
D: .
V: TRBV5-1
CDR3: CASSLTAEGNTIYF
DNA: TGCGCCAGCAGCTTGACGGCGGAGGGAAACACCATATATTTT

J: TRBJ2-7
size: .
D: TRBD1
V: TRBV30
CDR3: CAWNRQGSSREQYF
DNA: TGTGCCTGGAATCGACAGGGGTCTTCACGGGAGCAGTACTTC

J: TRBJ1-2
size: few
D: .
V: TRBV10-3
CDR3: CAITQTGVYGYTF
DNA: TGTGCCATCACTCAGACAGGTGTATATGGCTACACCTTC

J: TRBJ1-6
size: .
D: TRBD1
V: TRBV9
CDR3: CASSASGTEDSPLHF
DNA: TGTGCCAGCAGCGCATCCGGGACAGAGGATTCACCCCTCCACTTT

J: TRBJ2-3
size: few
D: TRBD2
V: TRBV10-3
CDR3: CAIRPGLDTDTQYF
DNA: TGTGCCATCAGACCGGGACTAGACACAGATACGCAGTATTTT

J: TRBJ2-5
size: .
D: .
V: TRBV12-3/TRBV12-4
CDR3: CASSPWKFQETQYF
DNA: TGTGCCAGCAGTCCCTGGAAGTTCCAAGAGACCCAGTACTTC

J: TRBJ1-5
size: few
D: .
V: TRBV11-2
CDR3: CASSPRGEGNQPQHF
DNA: TGTGCCAGCAGCCCGCGAGGGGAGGGGAATCAGCCCCAGCATTTT

J: TRBJ2-2
size: .
D: TRBD1
V: TRBV7-6
CDR3: CASGQGTDTGELFF
DNA: TGTGCCAGCGGACAGGGGACGGACACCGGGGAGCTGTTTTTT

J: TRBJ1-2
size: .
D: .
V: TRBV11-2
CDR3: CASSPDSALNYGYTF
DNA: TGTGCCAGCAGCCCGGACAGCGCACTTAACTATGGCTACACCTTC

J: TRBJ1-5
size: few
D: TRBD1
V: TRBV27
CDR3: CASRPGQGNQPQHF
DNA: TGTGCCAGCAGACCGGGACAGGGCAATCAGCCCCAGCATTTT

J: TRBJ2-2
size: .
D: TRBD1
V: TRBV25-1
CDR3: CASSENRGRVTGELFF
DNA: TGTGCCAGCAGTGAAAACAGGGGGCGGGTTACCGGGGAGCTGTTTTTT

J: TRBJ1-1
size: .
D: .
V: TRBV12-3/TRBV12-4
CDR3: CASSPTGHTEAFF
DNA: TGTGCCAGCAGCCCCACAGGGCACACTGAAGCTTTCTTT

J: TRBJ1-4
size: .
D: .
V: TRBV5-1
CDR3: CASSLGAQGSNEKLFF
DNA: TGCGCCAGCAGCTTGGGGGCCCAGGGCTCTAATGAAAAACTGTTTTTT

J: TRBJ2-7
size: .
D: .
V: TRBV5-4
CDR3: CASSLKGTYEQYF
DNA: TGTGCCAGCAGCTTGAAGGGGACCTACGAGCAGTACTTC

J: TRBJ2-5
size: .
D: .
V: TRBV5-1
CDR3: CASSLTGRETQYF
DNA: TGCGCCAGCAGCTTAACAGGGAGAGAGACCCAGTACTTC

J: TRBJ2-1
size: .
D: .
V: TRBV6-1
CDR3: CASKVSQGQGYNEQFF
DNA: TGTGCCAGCAAAGTCTCACAGGGTCAAGGCTACAATGAGCAGTTCTTC

J: TRBJ1-2
size: .
D: .
V: TRBV18
CDR3: CASSPIQGLGYTF
DNA: TGTGCCAGCTCACCAATACAGGGACTTGGCTACACCTTC

J: TRBJ2-1
size: .
D: TRBD2
V: TRBV6-1
CDR3: CASSTALAGTYNEQFF
DNA: TGTGCCAGCAGTACCGCTCTAGCGGGGACCTACAATGAGCAGTTCTTC

J: TRBJ2-5
size: .
D: TRBD2
V: TRBV5-1
CDR3: CASSLSSTGGPGETQYF
DNA: TGCGCCAGCAGCTTGAGTTCAACGGGGGGGCCGGGAGAGACCCAGTACTTC

J: TRBJ2-3
size: once
D: .
V: TRBV2
CDR3: CASHGPILTDTQYF
DNA: TGTGCCAGCCACGGGCCAATCCTCACAGATACGCAGTATTTT

J: TRBJ1-5
size: .
D: TRBD1
V: TRBV12-3/TRBV12-4
CDR3: CASSSGTGDNQPQHF
DNA: TGTGCCAGCAGTTCCGGGACAGGGGACAATCAGCCCCAGCATTTT

J: TRBJ2-1
size: few
D: .
V: TRBV30
CDR3: CAAVAPYKLGEQFF
DNA: TGTGCCGCTGTAGCGCCATACAAATTGGGTGAGCAGTTCTTC

J: TRBJ2-1
size: few
D: .
V: TRBV2
CDR3: CASSSGSPLYNEQFF
DNA: TGTGCCAGCAGTTCCGGCTCCCCTCTCTACAATGAGCAGTTCTTC

J: TRBJ2-3
size: .
D: .
V: TRBV6-4
CDR3: CASSERDTDTQYF
DNA: TGTGCCAGCAGTGAAAGGGACACAGATACGCAGTATTTT

J: TRBJ1-1
size: .
D: .
V: TRBV25-1
CDR3: CASSELEGTEAFF
DNA: TGTGCCAGCAGTGAATTGGAGGGGACTGAAGCTTTCTTT

J: TRBJ1-5
size: .
D: TRBD1
V: TRBV27
CDR3: CASSPKTGYWGNQPQHF
DNA: TGTGCCAGCAGTCCAAAGACAGGGTATTGGGGTAATCAGCCCCAGCATTTT

J: TRBJ1-5
size: few
D: TRBD1
V: TRBV20-1
CDR3: CSAETGFDQPQHF
DNA: TGCAGTGCCGAGACAGGGTTTGATCAGCCCCAGCATTTT

J: TRBJ1-4
size: .
D: .
V: TRBV19
CDR3: CASSIQRRQDLEKLFF
DNA: TGTGCCAGTAGTATTCAACGACGACAGGACCTCGAAAAACTGTTTTTT

J: TRBJ1-5
size: few
D: .
V: TRBV6-1
CDR3: CAINAQAGLNQPQHF
DNA: TGTGCCATTAATGCTCAGGCAGGGCTAAATCAGCCCCAGCATTTT

J: TRBJ1-1
size: .
D: .
V: TRBV6-2/TRBV6-3
CDR3: CASSYREGPSTEAFF
DNA: TGTGCCAGCAGTTACCGGGAGGGGCCGAGCACTGAAGCTTTCTTT

J: TRBJ1-6
size: few
D: .
V: TRBV5-6
CDR3: CASSLFGSSPLHF
DNA: TGTGCCAGCAGCTTGTTCGGGTCCTCACCCCTCCACTTT

J: TRBJ2-5
size: few
D: TRBD2
V: TRBV30
CDR3: CAWSGGYQETQYF
DNA: TGTGCCTGGAGCGGGGGGTACCAAGAGACCCAGTACTTC

J: TRBJ2-3
size: medium-sized
D: TRBD1
V: TRBV30
CDR3: CAWSLGQGATDTQYF
DNA: TGTGCCTGGAGTCTTGGACAGGGGGCAACAGATACGCAGTATTTT

J: TRBJ2-6
size: .
D: TRBD2
V: TRBV10-3
CDR3: CAISVGGSGGPRRPGANVLTF
DNA: TGTGCCATCAGTGTCGGAGGGAGCGGGGGGCCCCGAAGGCCTGGGGCCAACGTCCTGACTTTC

J: TRBJ2-4
size: .
D: .
V: TRBV19
CDR3: CASSTTYNIQYF
DNA: TGTGCCAGTAGTACGACCTACAACATTCAGTACTTC

J: TRBJ1-5
size: .
D: .
V: TRBV2
CDR3: CASRGVRQGRSDVPQHF
DNA: TGTGCCAGCAGGGGAGTTCGGCAGGGTAGGTCGGACGTGCCCCAGCATTTT

J: TRBJ1-5
size: few
D: .
V: TRBV2
CDR3: CATNGGINQPQHF
DNA: TGTGCCACCAATGGGGGCATAAATCAGCCCCAGCATTTT

J: TRBJ2-7
size: .
D: TRBD1
V: TRBV19
CDR3: CASSIRDRGIYEQYF
DNA: TGTGCCAGTAGTATACGGGACAGGGGAATCTACGAGCAGTACTTC

J: TRBJ1-1
size: few
D: .
V: TRBV6-2/TRBV6-3
CDR3: CASSYAGNTEAFF
DNA: TGTGCCAGCAGTTACGCCGGGAACACTGAAGCTTTCTTT

J: TRBJ1-3
size: .
D: TRBD1
V: TRBV4-3
CDR3: CASSRDRGPGNTIYF
DNA: TGCGCCAGCAGCCGGGACAGGGGGCCTGGAAACACCATATATTTT

J: TRBJ2-7
size: .
D: .
V: TRBV2
CDR3: CASSDVGRLYEQYF
DNA: TGTGCCAGCAGTGATGTCGGCAGGCTCTACGAGCAGTACTTC

J: TRBJ2-3
size: few
D: .
V: TRBV7-2
CDR3: CASSSKQVGTGTDTQYF
DNA: TGTGCCAGCAGCTCGAAACAGGTTGGAACAGGCACAGATACGCAGTATTTT

J: TRBJ1-2
size: .
D: TRBD1
V: TRBV19
CDR3: CATRDSTNYGYTF
DNA: TGTGCCACTCGGGACAGTACTAACTATGGCTACACCTTC

J: TRBJ1-2
size: .
D: TRBD1
V: TRBV30
CDR3: CAWRGDRGQYGYTF
DNA: TGTGCCTGGAGGGGGGACAGGGGTCAGTATGGCTACACCTTC

J: TRBJ2-3
size: once
D: .
V: TRBV5-6
CDR3: CASSLGGLPTDTQYF
DNA: TGTGCCAGCAGCCTGGGGGGACTCCCCACAGATACGCAGTATTTT

J: TRBJ1-2
size: .
D: .
V: TRBV11-3
CDR3: CASSLGGASSYGYTF
DNA: TGTGCCAGCAGCTTAGGGGGGGCGTCGAGCTATGGCTACACCTTC